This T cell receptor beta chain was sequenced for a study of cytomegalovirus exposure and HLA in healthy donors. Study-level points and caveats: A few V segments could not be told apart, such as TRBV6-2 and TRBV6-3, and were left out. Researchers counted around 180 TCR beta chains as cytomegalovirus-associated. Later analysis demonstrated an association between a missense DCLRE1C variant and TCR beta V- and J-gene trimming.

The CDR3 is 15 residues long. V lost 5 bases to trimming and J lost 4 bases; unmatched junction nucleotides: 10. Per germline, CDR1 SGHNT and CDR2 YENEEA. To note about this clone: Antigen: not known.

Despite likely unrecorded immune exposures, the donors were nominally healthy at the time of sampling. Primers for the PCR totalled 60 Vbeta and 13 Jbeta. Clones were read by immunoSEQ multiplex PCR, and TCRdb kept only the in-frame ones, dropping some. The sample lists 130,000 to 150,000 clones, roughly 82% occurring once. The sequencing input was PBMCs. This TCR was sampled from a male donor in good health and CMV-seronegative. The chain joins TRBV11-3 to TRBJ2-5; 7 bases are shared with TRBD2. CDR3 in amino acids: CASSGGRGVRETQYF. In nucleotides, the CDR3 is TGTGCCAGCAGCGGCGGCCGGGGGGTCCGAGAGACCCAGTACTTC. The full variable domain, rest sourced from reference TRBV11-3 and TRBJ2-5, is EAGVVQSPRYKIIEKKQPVAFWCNPISGHNTLYWYLQNLGQGPELLIRYENEEAVDDSQLPKDRFSAERLKGVDSTLKIQPAELGDSAVYLCASSGGRGVRETQYFGPGTRLLVL.